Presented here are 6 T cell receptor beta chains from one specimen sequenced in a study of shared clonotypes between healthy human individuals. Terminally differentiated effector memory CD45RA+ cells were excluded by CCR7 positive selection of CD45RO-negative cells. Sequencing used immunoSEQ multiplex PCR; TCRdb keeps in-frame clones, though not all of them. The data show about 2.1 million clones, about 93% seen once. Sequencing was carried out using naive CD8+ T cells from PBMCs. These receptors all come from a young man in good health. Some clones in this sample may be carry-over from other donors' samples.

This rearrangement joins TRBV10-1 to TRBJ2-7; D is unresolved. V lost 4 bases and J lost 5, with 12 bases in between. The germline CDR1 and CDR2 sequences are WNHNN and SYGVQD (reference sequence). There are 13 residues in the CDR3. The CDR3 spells CASSAARFNEQYF. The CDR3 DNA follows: TGCGCCAGCAGTGCCGCCAGGTTTAACGAGCAGTACTTC.

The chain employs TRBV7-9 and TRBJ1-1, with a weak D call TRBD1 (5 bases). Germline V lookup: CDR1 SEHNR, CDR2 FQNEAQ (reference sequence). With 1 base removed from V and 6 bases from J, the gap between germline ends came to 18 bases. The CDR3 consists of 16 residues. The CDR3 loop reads CASSLVRGPGGAEAFF. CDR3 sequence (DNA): TGTGCCAGCAGCTTAGTTAGGGGACCTGGCGGGGCTGAAGCTTTCTTT.

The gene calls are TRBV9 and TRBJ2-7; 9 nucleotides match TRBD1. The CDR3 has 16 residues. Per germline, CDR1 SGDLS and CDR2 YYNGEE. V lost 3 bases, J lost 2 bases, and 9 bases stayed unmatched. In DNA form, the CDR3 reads TGTGCCAGCAGCGAATCTTGGACAGGGGACCCCTACGAGCAGTACTTC. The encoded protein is CASSESWTGDPYEQYF.

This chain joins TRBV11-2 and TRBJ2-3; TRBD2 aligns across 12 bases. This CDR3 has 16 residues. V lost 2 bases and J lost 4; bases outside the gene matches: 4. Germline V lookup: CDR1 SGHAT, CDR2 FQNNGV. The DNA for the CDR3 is TGTGCCAGCAGCTTATCTAGCGGGAGGGCCCCAGATACGCAGTATTTT. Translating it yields CASSLSSGRAPDTQYF. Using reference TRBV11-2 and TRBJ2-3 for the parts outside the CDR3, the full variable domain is EAGVAQSPRYKIIEKRQSVAFWCNPISGHATLYWYQQILGQGPKLLIQFQNNGVVDDSQLPKDRFSAERLKGVDSTLKIQPAKLEDSAVYLCASSLSSGRAPDTQYFGPGTRLTVL.

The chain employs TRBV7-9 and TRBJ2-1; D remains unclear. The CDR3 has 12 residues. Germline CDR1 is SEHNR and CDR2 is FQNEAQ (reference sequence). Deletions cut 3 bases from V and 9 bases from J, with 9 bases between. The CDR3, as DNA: TGTGCCAGCAGCTTTGCGGTCACTGAGCAGTTCTTC. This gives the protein CASSFAVTEQFF. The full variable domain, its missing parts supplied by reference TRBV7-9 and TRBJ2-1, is DTGVSQNPRHKITKRGQNVTFRCDPISEHNRLYWYRQTLGQGPEFLTYFQNEAQLEKSRLLSDRFSAERPKGSFSTLEIQRTEQGDSAMYLCASSFAVTEQFFGPGTRLTVL.

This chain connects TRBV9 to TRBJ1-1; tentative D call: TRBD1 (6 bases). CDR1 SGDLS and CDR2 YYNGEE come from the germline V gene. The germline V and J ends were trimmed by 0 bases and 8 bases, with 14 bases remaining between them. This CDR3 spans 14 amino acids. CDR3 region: CASSVGGGQLEAFF. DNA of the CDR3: TGTGCCAGCAGCGTAGGCGGGGGGCAGTTGGAAGCTTTCTTT.